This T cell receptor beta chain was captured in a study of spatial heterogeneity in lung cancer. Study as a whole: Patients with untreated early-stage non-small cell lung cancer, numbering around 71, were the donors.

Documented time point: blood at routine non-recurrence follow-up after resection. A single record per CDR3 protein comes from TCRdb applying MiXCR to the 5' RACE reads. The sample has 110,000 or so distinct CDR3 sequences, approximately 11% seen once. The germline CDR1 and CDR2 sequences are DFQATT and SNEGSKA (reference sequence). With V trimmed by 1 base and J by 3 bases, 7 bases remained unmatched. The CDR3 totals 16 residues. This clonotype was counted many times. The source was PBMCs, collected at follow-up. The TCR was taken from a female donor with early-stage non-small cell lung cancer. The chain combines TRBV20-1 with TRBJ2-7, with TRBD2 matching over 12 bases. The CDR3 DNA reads TGCAGTGCTAGAGGGGGACCGGGACTAGCGGGCTACGAGCAGTACTTC. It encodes CSARGGPGLAGYEQYF.